The source of this TCR beta chain is a study of T cells in Graves' hyperthyroidism and ophthalmopathy. Diagnostic decisions used clinical symptoms, serum thyroxine and TRAb, thyroid ultrasound and orbital computed tomography. This clonotype was recorded many times. Amplified regions were TCR beta CDR3 sequences from RNA transcripts. The TCR CDR3 first-round RT-PCR relied on the HTBI primer set. TCRdb used MiXCR to reprocess the multiplex PCR reads, holding one entry per CDR3 protein. The sample yields around 760,000 distinct CDR3 sequences, over 35% seen once. V dropped 1 base and J dropped 3 bases, with 13 bases sitting between them. Germline CDR1 SGDLS, CDR2 YYNGEE. This CDR3 has 15 amino acids.

Sample: blood. V is TRBV9 and J is TRBJ1-2; weak D call: TRBD1 (5 bases). The source is a woman in her thirties or forties with Graves' hyperthyroidism. In DNA, the CDR3 is TGTGCCAGCAGCGTAACCCCTGGGGCTGACTATGGCTACACCTTC. Translated, it gives CASSVTPGADYGYTF.